The rows below give T cell receptor beta chains drawn from one sample of a study of molecular identifiers for immune sequencing clone quantification. TCRdb re-derived calls from the PCR reads in MiXCR, one entry per CDR3 protein. The table has about 640,000 distinct CDR3 sequences, around 20% seen once. The specimen was naive CD8+ T cells from blood, with Jurkat cell RNA spiked in. These receptors were taken from a human donor in good health. Some libraries in this study had Jurkat cell RNA spiked in. CDR3s include the opening cysteine and the closing phenylalanine or tryptophan. A D gene is named only where the DNA matches it firmly. Rows may omit the clone size; those that give it use once, few, many or a size class.

j_gene	d_gene	abundance	v_gene	CDR3aa	CDR3nt
TRBJ1-1	-	-	TRBV19	CATTPVTGGATEAFF	TGTGCCACTACGCCCGTGACTGGAGGAGCCACCGAAGCTTTCTTT
TRBJ2-1	-	few	TRBV12-3/TRBV12-4	CASSLRPINEQFF	TGTGCCAGCAGTTTACGACCCATCAATGAGCAGTTCTTC
TRBJ2-3	-	many	TRBV3-1	CASRPQVGAPDTQYF	TGTGCCAGCAGGCCACAAGTAGGGGCCCCAGATACGCAGTATTTT
TRBJ2-5	-	many	TRBV27	CATRTGNQETQYF	TGTGCCACACGGACTGGGAACCAAGAGACCCAGTACTTC
TRBJ2-7	-	many	TRBV20-1	CSANSGLYEQYF	TGCAGTGCTAATTCAGGGCTGTACGAGCAGTACTTC
TRBJ2-7	-	many	TRBV20-1	CSARALGGFYEQYF	TGCAGTGCTAGAGCCCTTGGGGGGTTTTACGAGCAGTACTTC
TRBJ2-7	TRBD1	-	TRBV6-6	CASSYSKGAEQYF	TGTGCCAGCAGTTACTCGAAGGGGGCCGAGCAGTACTTC
TRBJ2-3	-	many	TRBV7-9	CAWGSGTITDTQYF	TGTGCGTGGGGGAGCGGGACAATCACAGATACGCAGTATTTT
TRBJ2-1	-	few	TRBV3-1	CASSQDRSEYNEQFF	TGTGCCAGCAGCCAAGACCGCTCGGAGTACAATGAGCAGTTCTTC
TRBJ2-1	TRBD1	many	TRBV24-1	CATSDLEGAREQFF	TGTGCCACCAGTGATTTGGAGGGGGCGCGGGAGCAGTTCTTC
TRBJ2-7	-	many	TRBV14	CASSQKGLSLYEQYF	TGTGCCAGCAGCCAGAAGGGACTCTCCCTCTACGAGCAGTACTTC
TRBJ1-2	-	-	TRBV13	CASSLAQGYLYGYTF	TGTGCCAGCAGCTTAGCTCAGGGGTACCTCTATGGCTACACCTTC
TRBJ2-1	-	-	TRBV19	CASSIATTNNEQFF	TGTGCCAGTAGTATCGCGACTACCAACAATGAGCAGTTCTTC
TRBJ2-5	-	many	TRBV4-3	CASSEDVAGRETQYF	TGCGCCAGCAGCGAAGACGTCGCGGGGCGGGAGACCCAGTACTTC
TRBJ2-1	-	-	TRBV6-6	CASSWAPSSYNEQFF	TGTGCCAGCAGTTGGGCTCCGAGCTCCTACAATGAGCAGTTCTTC
TRBJ1-3	-	-	TRBV13	CASGAGASGNTIYF	TGTGCCAGCGGGGCAGGGGCCTCTGGAAACACCATATATTTT
TRBJ2-1	TRBD2	many	TRBV4-3	CASSFGAGGDYNEQFF	TGCGCCAGCAGCTTCGGAGCGGGAGGAGATTACAATGAGCAGTTCTTC
TRBJ2-1	-	-	TRBV29-1	CSVEESGRSRNEQFF	TGCAGCGTTGAAGAATCCGGTAGGTCGAGGAATGAGCAGTTCTTC
TRBJ2-1	-	many	TRBV7-9	CASSLSGSDYHNEQFF	TGTGCCAGCAGCTTAAGCGGGTCGGACTACCACAATGAGCAGTTCTTC
TRBJ1-5	-	many	TRBV27	CASRPSSNQPQHF	TGTGCCAGCAGGCCTTCTAGCAATCAGCCCCAGCATTTT
TRBJ1-6	-	-	TRBV5-3	CASSLVGQGNSPPHF	-
TRBJ2-1	-	many	TRBV7-6	CASSLVWQTTSYNEQFF	TGTGCCAGCAGCTTAGTTTGGCAGACCACCTCCTACAATGAGCAGTTCTTC
TRBJ2-4	-	many	TRBV2	CASSRDQNIQYF	TGTGCCAGCAGTCGGGACCAAAACATTCAGTACTTC
TRBJ2-2	-	-	TRBV19	CASRTGESTGELFF	TGTGCCAGTAGGACGGGAGAGAGCACCGGGGAGCTGTTTTTT
TRBJ1-1	TRBD1	many	TRBV24-1	CATVPHSDRVIVGTEAFF	TGTGCCACCGTCCCTCATTCGGACAGGGTGATAGTGGGCACTGAAGCTTTCTTT
TRBJ1-1	-	many	TRBV7-3	CASSLTVSGEAFF	TGTGCCAGCAGCTTAACCGTATCGGGTGAAGCTTTCTTT
TRBJ2-7	-	-	TRBV29-1	CSVELDINSYEQYF	TGCAGCGTTGAACTCGACATTAACTCCTACGAGCAGTACTTC
TRBJ1-4	TRBD1	few	TRBV7-9	CASSDLGQGGNEKLFF	TGTGCCAGCAGTGACCTGGGACAGGGAGGGAATGAAAAACTGTTTTTT
TRBJ2-7	TRBD2	many	TRBV29-1	CSVEKAGASYEQYF	TGCAGCGTTGAAAAGGCGGGAGCGTCCTACGAGCAGTACTTC
TRBJ2-7	-	-	TRBV14	CASSRWGQAYEQYF	TGTGCCAGCAGCCGGTGGGGGCAGGCTTACGAGCAGTACTTC
TRBJ1-2	-	-	TRBV27	CASSPGGGADGYTF	TGTGCCAGCAGTCCGGGGGGGGGGGCGGATGGCTACACCTTC
TRBJ2-7	TRBD1	many	TRBV5-1	CASSLEAGGSYEQYF	TGCGCCAGCAGCTTGGAGGCAGGGGGCTCCTACGAGCAGTACTTC
TRBJ2-7	-	-	TRBV20-1	CSARGDEDTSTYEQYF	TGCAGTGCTAGAGGGGATGAGGACACCTCAACCTACGAGCAGTACTTC